This T cell receptor beta chain originates from a study of blood T cells in healthy people across ages. Study-wide results and limits: A roughly linear age-dependent decrease characterized TCR beta diversity per million T cells.

All donors came from Russia, were Caucasian and healthy, and spanned ages roughly 6 to 100. In this sample, this clonotype turned up many times. Its cognate antigen is unknown. A J-beta primer mix and a sample-barcoded 5' primer were used in a second PCR of about 7 to 12 cycles. One entry per CDR3 protein results from TCRdb running MiXCR on the 5' RACE reads. The sample includes more than 900,000 distinct CDR3 sequences, almost 30% of them seen just once. Trimming took 6 bases from V and 8 from J, leaving 22 bases between them. The CDR3 spans 14 residues. Germline loops: CDR1 SQVTM, CDR2 ANQGSEA. These data were likewise used in another study, on T cells of mothers and their children. That investigation notes: Donation came from a few healthy Caucasian mothers together with their six children.

Material for sequencing was blood. V gene TRBV29-1 combines with J gene TRBJ1-2; maybe TRBD1 (5 bases). This sequence originates from a woman between 40 and 55 years old in good health. As DNA, the CDR3 is TGCAGCGTCCCGAAGGGGACCTTAACGAGGGGCTACACCTTC. It encodes CSVPKGTLTRGYTF. Full variable domain (rest looked up from reference TRBV29-1 and TRBJ1-2): SAVISQKPSRDICQRGTSLTIQCQVDSQVTMMFWYRQQPGQSLTLIATANQGSEATYESGFVIDKFPISRPNLTFSTLTVSNMSPEDSSIYLCSVPKGTLTRGYTFGSGTRLTVV.